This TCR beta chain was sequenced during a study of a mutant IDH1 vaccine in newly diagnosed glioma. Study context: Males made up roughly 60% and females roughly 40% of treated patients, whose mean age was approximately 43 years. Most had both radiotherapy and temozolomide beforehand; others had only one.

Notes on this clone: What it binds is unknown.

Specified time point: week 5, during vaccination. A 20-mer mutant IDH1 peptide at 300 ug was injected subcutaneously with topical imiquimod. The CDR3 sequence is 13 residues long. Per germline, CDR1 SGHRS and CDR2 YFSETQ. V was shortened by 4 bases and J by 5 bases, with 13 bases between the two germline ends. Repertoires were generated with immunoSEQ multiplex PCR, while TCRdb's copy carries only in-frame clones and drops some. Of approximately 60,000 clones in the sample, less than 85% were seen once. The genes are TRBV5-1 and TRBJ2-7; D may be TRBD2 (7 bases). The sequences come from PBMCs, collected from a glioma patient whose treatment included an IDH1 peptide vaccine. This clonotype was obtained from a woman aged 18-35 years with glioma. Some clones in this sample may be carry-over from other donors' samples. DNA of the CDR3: TGCGCCAGCAGCGGGGGGGGCCGCAACGAGCAGTACTTC. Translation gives CASSGGGRNEQYF.